The present T cell receptor beta chain was sequenced within a study of shared clonotypes between healthy human individuals. The unsorted PBMC sample used ten immunoSEQ deep assay plates. Sequencing used immunoSEQ multiplex PCR; TCRdb keeps in-frame clones, though not all of them. Of about half a million clones detected, around 73% appear once; the ten largest clones hold around 12%. Of note for this clone: As yet, its antigen is unknown.

Notes on the study in general: Investigators expected sequencing depth to affect clonotype sharing among donors.

The germline gives CDR1 MNHNY, CDR2 SVGAGI (reference sequence). The trim removed 4 bases at V and 3 bases at J, leaving 2 bases unmatched. The CDR3 consists of 14 residues. The receptor's source is a woman in her forties in good health. Some clones in this sample may be carry-over from other donors' samples. The sequenced sample was PBMCs. J is TRBJ2-7 and V is TRBV6-6; 11 nucleotides line up with TRBD2. CDR3 sequence: CASSSTSGSYEQYF. CDR3 nucleotides: TGTGCCAGCAGTTCAACTAGCGGGAGCTACGAGCAGTACTTC.